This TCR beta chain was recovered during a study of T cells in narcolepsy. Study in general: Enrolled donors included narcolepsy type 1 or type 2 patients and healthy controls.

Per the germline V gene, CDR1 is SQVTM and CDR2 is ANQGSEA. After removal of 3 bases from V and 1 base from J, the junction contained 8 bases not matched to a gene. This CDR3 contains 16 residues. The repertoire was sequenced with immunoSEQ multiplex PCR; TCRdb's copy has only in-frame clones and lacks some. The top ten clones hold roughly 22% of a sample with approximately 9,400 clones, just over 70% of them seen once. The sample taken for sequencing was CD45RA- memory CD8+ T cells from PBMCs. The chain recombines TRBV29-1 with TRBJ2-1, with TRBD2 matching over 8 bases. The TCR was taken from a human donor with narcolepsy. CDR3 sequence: CSVDGLGGASYNEQFF. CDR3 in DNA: TGCAGCGTTGATGGGCTCGGGGGGGCGTCCTACAATGAGCAGTTCTTC.